These 22 T cell receptor beta chains were all obtained from the same sample, sequenced in a study of T cell changes during pregnancy in multiple sclerosis. The assay was immunoSEQ multiplex PCR, and TCRdb's table has in-frame clones only and misses some. The data hold roughly 40,000 clones, with roughly nine tenths observed a single time. Sequenced material: peripheral blood, taken before pregnancy. Every receptor here comes from a female donor with multiple sclerosis, enrolled in a pregnancy study.

CDR3 amino acids: CASSLSSSDSHEQYF. DNA of the CDR3: TGTGCCAGCAGCTTAAGTAGCTCGGACAGCCACGAGCAGTACTTC. The chain joins TRBV7-3 to TRBJ2-7, with D possibly matching TRBD1 (6 bases). The CDR3 totals 15 residues. The V end was cut by 1 base, the J end by 5 bases, with 15 bases between. Germline values: CDR1 SGHTA, CDR2 FQGTGA.

The genes are TRBV27 and TRBJ2-7; TRBD1 matches at 11 bases. V dropped 7 bases and J dropped 4; count of bases not matched to a gene: 6. Germline CDR1 reads MNHEY; CDR2 reads SMNVEV (reference sequence). This CDR3 has 14 residues. The CDR3 DNA is TGTGCCAGCAACCGAGGGACAGGGGGATACGAGCAGTACTTC. This codes for CASNRGTGGYEQYF.

The J gene is TRBJ1-1, the V gene TRBV10-1, with TRBD1 as a possible D gene (5 bases). In germline, CDR1 is WNHNN, CDR2 SYGVQD (reference sequence). V was trimmed by 0 bases and J by 4 bases, leaving 9 bases between them. The CDR3 contains 14 residues. CDR3 in DNA: TGCGCCAGCAGTGAGTCGACGGGGGGCACTGAAGCTTTCTTT. Translating gives CASSESTGGTEAFF.

V usage is TRBV29-1 and J usage is TRBJ1-2, with D possibly being TRBD1 (6 bases). Germline loops: CDR1 SQVTM, CDR2 ANQGSEA. The CDR3 covers 12 residues. Trimming removed 7 bases from V and 6 bases from J, with 15 bases in between. The CDR3 bases are TGCAGCGCAAGGGGGGGGTTCGATGGCTACACCTTC. Its translation is CSARGGFDGYTF.

V usage is TRBV7-2 and J usage is TRBJ2-7, with 9 bases fitting TRBD2. This CDR3 is built from 15 residues. Germline V gives CDR1 SGHTA, CDR2 FQGNSA. V shed 4 bases, J shed 2 bases, and the junction held 6 bases outside the gene matches. CDR3: CASSSGLAPTYEQYF. Here the CDR3 DNA reads TGTGCCAGCAGCTCAGGACTAGCGCCGACCTACGAGCAGTACTTC.

A single count supports this clone. V usage is TRBV2 and J usage is TRBJ1-2; tentative D call: TRBD1 (6 bases). The CDR3 is 13 residues long. CDR1 and CDR2 (germline): SNHLY, FYNNEI. The V and J ends lost 9 bases and 2 bases respectively, with 13 bases between them. The CDR3 protein is CAREGHPNYGYTF. CDR3 DNA sequence: TGTGCCAGAGAGGGACACCCGAACTATGGCTACACCTTC. Using reference TRBV2 and TRBJ1-2 for the parts outside the CDR3, the full variable domain is EPEVTQTPSHQVTQMGQEVILRCVPISNHLYFYWYRQILGQKVEFLVSFYNNEISEKSEIFDDQFSVERPDGSNFTLKIRSTKLEDSAMYFCAREGHPNYGYTFGSGTRLTVV.

The chain couples TRBV14 to TRBJ2-7; no firm D call. The CDR3 runs to 13 residues. The germline gives CDR1 SGHDN, CDR2 FVKESK. Deletions cut 3 bases from V and 4 bases from J, with 10 bases between. The CDR3 loop is CASSHESTYEQYF. The CDR3 coding sequence is TGTGCCAGCAGCCACGAAAGCACTTACGAGCAGTACTTC.

The chain recombines TRBV6-1 with TRBJ2-1, with TRBD1 as a possible D gene (5 bases). CDR3 length: 14 amino acids. Germline V gene sequence: CDR1 MNHNS, CDR2 SASEGT. The V and J ends lost 1 base and 2 bases respectively, with 6 bases between them. CDR3 nucleotides: TGTGCCAGCAGTGAAGTAGGGGCCTACAATGAGCAGTTCTTC. This translates into CASSEVGAYNEQFF.

This CDR3 is CASSHQTGGNTEAFF. The CDR3, as DNA: TGCGCCAGCAGTCACCAGACAGGCGGGAACACTGAAGCTTTCTTT. V is TRBV23-1 and J is TRBJ1-1; D may be TRBD1 (6 bases). TRBV23-1 has ORF status, its function being uncertain. The CDR3 runs 15 residues. The V end lost 3 bases, the J end lost 1 base, and 12 bases lay between the germline ends.

This chain links TRBV2 with TRBJ2-5, with TRBD1 matching 7 bases. In germline, CDR1 is SNHLY, CDR2 FYNNEI. V shed 10 bases and J 2 bases; nucleotides not matched to a gene: 7. The CDR3 has 13 amino acids. CDR3 DNA sequence: TGTGCCACCGGACAGGTTCAACAAGAGACCCAGTACTTC. Its protein is CATGQVQQETQYF.

This chain uses TRBV29-1 with TRBJ2-2, with 10 bases that match TRBD1. V was clipped by 4 bases and J by 5 bases; unmatched bases: 10. This CDR3 is built from 16 residues. Germline CDR1 reads SQVTM; CDR2 reads ANQGSEA. The CDR3 DNA is TGCAGCGTTGGGTTTCCTGGGACAGGGGAGACCGGGGAGCTGTTTTTT. It specifies CSVGFPGTGETGELFF.

The chain joins TRBV19 to TRBJ2-7; 9 bases line up with TRBD1. V shed 9 bases, J shed 3 bases, and the junction held 3 bases outside the gene matches. The CDR3 contains 12 residues. CDR1 and CDR2 (germline): LNHDA, SQIVND (reference sequence). For the CDR3, the DNA is TGTGCCAGCAGACAGGGGGACTACGAGCAGTACTTC. This codes for CASRQGDYEQYF. Supplemented by reference TRBV19 and TRBJ2-7, the full variable domain reads DGGITQSPKYLFRKEGQNVTLSCEQNLNHDAMYWYRQDPGQGLRLIYYSQIVNDFQKGDIAEGYSVSREKKESFPLTVTSAQKNPTAFYLCASRQGDYEQYFGPGTRLTVT.

The chain carries TRBV6-4 and TRBJ2-1, with a weak D call TRBD1 (6 bases). Per the germline V gene, CDR1 is MRHNA and CDR2 is SNTAGT. This CDR3 has 13 amino acids. Trimming took off 5 bases at V and 5 bases at J, with 10 bases between the two ends. The CDR3 loop reads CASSSGDNNEQFF. The CDR3 DNA reads TGTGCCAGCAGTTCCGGGGACAACAATGAGCAGTTCTTC.

The rearrangement joins TRBV7-6 to TRBJ2-5; TRBD2 matches 7 bases. The CDR3 is 15 amino acids. Germline loops: CDR1 SGHVS, CDR2 FNYEAQ. The ends lost 2 bases at V and 0 bases at J; junction bases unmatched: 3. The CDR3 sequence is CASSLYGTNQETQYF. The DNA of the CDR3 is TGTGCCAGCAGCTTATATGGGACTAACCAAGAGACCCAGTACTTC.

The chain links TRBV5-1 to TRBJ1-6; 9 nucleotides line up with TRBD1. The CDR3 totals 15 residues. Germline CDR1 reads SGHRS; CDR2 reads YFSETQ. The ends lost 4 bases at V and 9 bases at J; junction bases unmatched: 8. The CDR3 DNA reads TGCGCCAGCAGCAAGGGACAGGGACCCGTTTCACCCCTCCACTTT. Protein sequence: CASSKGQGPVSPLHF.

V is TRBV11-2 and J is TRBJ2-3, with TRBD2 matching 10 bases. CDR3 size: 17 residues. V lost 1 base to trimming and J lost 3 bases; unmatched junction nucleotides: 7. Germline V gives CDR1 SGHAT, CDR2 FQNNGV. CDR3 amino acids: CASSLVRLAGVTDTQYF. CDR3 in DNA: TGTGCCAGCAGCTTAGTTCGGCTAGCGGGAGTGACAGATACGCAGTATTTT.

In its sample, this clone was seen once. V and J are TRBV19 and TRBJ1-2, with a possible D match to TRBD1 (6 bases). This CDR3 comprises 13 residues. The V gene's germline CDR1 is LNHDA and CDR2 SQIVND (reference sequence). The V end was cut by 8 bases, the J end by 3 bases, with 13 bases between. The CDR3 sequence is CASRGGRDYGYTF. The CDR3 nucleotides are TGTGCCAGTCGGGGGGGGCGCGACTATGGCTACACCTTC.

This chain links TRBV6-1 with TRBJ1-3; D might be TRBD1 (5 bases). Germline assignment: CDR1 MNHNS and CDR2 SASEGT. The CDR3 length is 14 residues. The ends were cut back, 3 bases at V and 4 bases at J, with 10 bases in the middle. CDR3: CASSDGGSGNTIYF. In nucleotides, the CDR3 is TGTGCCAGCAGTGACGGGGGGAGCGGAAACACCATATATTTT.

This clone was seen once. V gene TRBV19 combines with J gene TRBJ2-3, with TRBD1 identical over 7 bases. J was trimmed by 0 bases and V by 6 bases; bases with no gene match: 6. This CDR3 has 15 amino acids. Germline values: CDR1 LNHDA, CDR2 SQIVND (reference sequence). The CDR3 DNA reads as TGTGCCAGTAGGCGACAGGGCACTAGCACAGATACGCAGTATTTT. Its translation is CASRRQGTSTDTQYF.

The CDR3 DNA reads as TGTGCCAGCGCGGAACGGGACATTCAGTACTTC. It is translated as CASAERDIQYF. V and J are TRBV28 and TRBJ2-4; D is ambiguous. With 8 bases removed from V and 8 bases from J, the gap between germline ends came to 10 bases. The CDR3 consists of 11 residues. Germline V gene lookup returns CDR1 MDHEN and CDR2 SYDVKM.

This clone came up once. V and J are TRBV10-1 and TRBJ2-1; TRBD2 agrees at 16 bases. CDR1 and CDR2 from the germline V gene are WNHNN and SYGVQD (reference sequence). The CDR3 has 16 residues. Germline trimming cut 6 bases from V and 10 bases from J; bases unmatched to any gene: 9. CDR3 in DNA: TGCGCCAGCAGCTCCGGGACTAGCGGGAGGGGTGGGGAGCAGTTCTTC. Translated, it gives CASSSGTSGRGGEQFF.

This clone occurred once. The chain employs TRBV7-9 and TRBJ2-1; a possible D gene is TRBD2 (6 bases). The germline V gene has CDR1 SEHNR and CDR2 FQNEAQ (reference sequence). V shed 1 base and J shed 3 bases, with 13 bases lying between them. There are 16 residues in the CDR3. The CDR3: CASSLGLATNYNEQFF. The DNA of the CDR3 is TGTGCCAGCAGCTTAGGGCTAGCGACTAACTACAATGAGCAGTTCTTC.